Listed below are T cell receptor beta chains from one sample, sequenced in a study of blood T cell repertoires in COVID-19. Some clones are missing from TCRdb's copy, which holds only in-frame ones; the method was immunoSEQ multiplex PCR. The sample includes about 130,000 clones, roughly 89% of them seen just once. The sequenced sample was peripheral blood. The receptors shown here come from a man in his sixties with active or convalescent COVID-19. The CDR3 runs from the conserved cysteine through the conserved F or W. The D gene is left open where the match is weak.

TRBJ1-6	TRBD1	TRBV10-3	TGTGCCATCAGTACAGGGGGTGGAAATTCACCCCTCCACTTT	CAISTGGGNSPLHF
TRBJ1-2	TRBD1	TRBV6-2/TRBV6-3	TGTGCCAGCAGTCCCAGGGGACAGCGGACCGGCTACACCTTC	CASSPRGQRTGYTF
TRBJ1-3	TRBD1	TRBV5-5	TGTGCCAGCAGCTTTTTCCCGCCCGGGACAGGGTATGGAAACACCATATATTTT	CASSFFPPGTGYGNTIYF
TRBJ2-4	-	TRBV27	TGTGCCAGCAGTTTATCAATTGAGTACAAAAACATTCAGTACTTC	CASSLSIEYKNIQYF
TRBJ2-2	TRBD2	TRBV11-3	TGTGCCAGCAGCTCCGGACTAGCGGGAACCACCGGGGAGCTGTTTTTT	CASSSGLAGTTGELFF
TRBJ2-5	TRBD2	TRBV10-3	TGTGCCATCAGTGACCGACCGGGACTAGCGGGGGGCCAAGAGACCCAGTACTTC	CAISDRPGLAGGQETQYF
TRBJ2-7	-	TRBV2	TGTGCCAGCAGTGAGTCGGGAGAGCAGTACTTC	CASSESGEQYF
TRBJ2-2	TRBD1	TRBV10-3	TGTGCCATCAGTGAGTCTACAGGGGCAGCTTACACCGGGGAGCTGTTTTTT	CAISESTGAAYTGELFF
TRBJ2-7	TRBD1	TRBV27	TGTGCCAGCAGTTCCTCGGGGACAGGACGATACGAGCAGTACTTC	CASSSSGTGRYEQYF
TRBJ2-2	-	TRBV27	TGTGCCAGCAGCTTTCGGGTTGCCGGGGAGCTGTTTTTT	CASSFRVAGELFF
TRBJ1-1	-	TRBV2	TGTGCCAGTAGGACATTAATTATAAGGCATGGCATGAACACTGAAGCTTTCTTT	CASRTLIIRHGMNTEAFF